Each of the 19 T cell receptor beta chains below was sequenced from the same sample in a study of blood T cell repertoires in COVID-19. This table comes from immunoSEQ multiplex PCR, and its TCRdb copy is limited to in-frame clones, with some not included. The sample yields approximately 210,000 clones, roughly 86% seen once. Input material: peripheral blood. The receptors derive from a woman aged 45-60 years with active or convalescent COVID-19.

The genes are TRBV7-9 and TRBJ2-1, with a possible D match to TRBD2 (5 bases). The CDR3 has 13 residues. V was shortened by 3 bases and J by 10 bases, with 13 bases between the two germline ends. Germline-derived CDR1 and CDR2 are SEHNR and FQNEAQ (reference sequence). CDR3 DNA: TGTGCCAGCAGCTTCTACGGGGTCGAAGAGCAGTTCTTC. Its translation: CASSFYGVEEQFF.

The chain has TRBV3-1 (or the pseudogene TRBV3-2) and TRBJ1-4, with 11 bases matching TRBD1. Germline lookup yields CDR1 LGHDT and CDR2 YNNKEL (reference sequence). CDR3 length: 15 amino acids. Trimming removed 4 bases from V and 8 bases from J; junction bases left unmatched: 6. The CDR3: CASSRTGGVREKLFF. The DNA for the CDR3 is TGTGCCAGCAGCCGGACAGGGGGCGTTCGAGAAAAACTGTTTTTT.

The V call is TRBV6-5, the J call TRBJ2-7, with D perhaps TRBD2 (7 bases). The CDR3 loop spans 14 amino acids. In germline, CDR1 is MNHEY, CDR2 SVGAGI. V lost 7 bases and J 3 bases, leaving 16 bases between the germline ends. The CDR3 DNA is TGTGCCAGCAAACGAGGGGGGGCGAGCTACGAGCAGTACTTC. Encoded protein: CASKRGGASYEQYF.

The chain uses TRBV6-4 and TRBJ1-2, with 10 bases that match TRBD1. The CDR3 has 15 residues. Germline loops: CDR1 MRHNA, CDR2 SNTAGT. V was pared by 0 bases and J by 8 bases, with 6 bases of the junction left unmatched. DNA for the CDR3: TGTGCCAGCAGTGACTCCCCCGGGACAGGGGACGGCTACACCTTC. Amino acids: CASSDSPGTGDGYTF.

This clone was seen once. The CDR3, as DNA: TGCGCCAGCAGCTTGGGTCCTAGCTATGGCTACACCTTC. Protein sequence: CASSLGPSYGYTF. The chain has TRBV5-1 and TRBJ1-2; the D is unclear. Trimming cost V 0 bases and J 4 bases, with 7 bases left between them. The CDR3 consists of 13 residues. From germline, CDR1 is SGHRS and CDR2 YFSETQ.

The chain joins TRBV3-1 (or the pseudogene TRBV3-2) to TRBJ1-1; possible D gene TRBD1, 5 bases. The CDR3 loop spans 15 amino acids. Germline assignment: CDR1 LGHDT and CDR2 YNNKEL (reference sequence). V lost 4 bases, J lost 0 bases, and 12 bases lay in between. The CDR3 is CASSPPARVNTEAFF. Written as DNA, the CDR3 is TGTGCCAGCAGCCCGCCCGCCAGGGTGAACACTGAAGCTTTCTTT.

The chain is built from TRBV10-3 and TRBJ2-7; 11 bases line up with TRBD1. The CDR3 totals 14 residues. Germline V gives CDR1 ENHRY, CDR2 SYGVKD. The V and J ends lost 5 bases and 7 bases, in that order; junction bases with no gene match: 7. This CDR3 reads CAISLGQGAGEQYF. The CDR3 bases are TGTGCCATCAGTCTCGGACAGGGGGCGGGGGAGCAGTACTTC.

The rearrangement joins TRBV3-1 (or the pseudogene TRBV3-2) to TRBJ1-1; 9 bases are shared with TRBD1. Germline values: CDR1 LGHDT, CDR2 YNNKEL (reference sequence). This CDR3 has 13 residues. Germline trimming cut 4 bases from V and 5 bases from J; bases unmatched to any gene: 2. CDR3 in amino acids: CASSPGQGTEAFF. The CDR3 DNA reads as TGTGCCAGCAGCCCGGGACAGGGTACTGAAGCTTTCTTT.

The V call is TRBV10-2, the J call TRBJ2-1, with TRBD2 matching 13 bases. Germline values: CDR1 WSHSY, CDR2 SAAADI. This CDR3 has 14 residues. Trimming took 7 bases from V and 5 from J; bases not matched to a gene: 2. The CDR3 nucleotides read TGCGCCAGCATGGGGACTAGCGGGGACAATGAGCAGTTCTTC. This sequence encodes CASMGTSGDNEQFF.

The CDR3 loop reads CATSRDPSGVIETQYF. The DNA of the CDR3 is TGTGCCACCAGCAGAGATCCCTCGGGGGTAATTGAAACGCAGTATTTT. The chain recombines TRBV15 with TRBJ2-3; D may be TRBD2 (6 bases). This CDR3 spans 16 amino acids. Trimming took off 0 bases at V and 9 bases at J, with 19 bases between the two ends. Germline CDR1 is LNHNV and CDR2 is YYDKDF (reference sequence).

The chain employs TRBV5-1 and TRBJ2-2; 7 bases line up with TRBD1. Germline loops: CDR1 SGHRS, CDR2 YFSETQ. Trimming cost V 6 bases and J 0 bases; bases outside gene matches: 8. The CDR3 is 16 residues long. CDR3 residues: CASTRQGTANTGELFF. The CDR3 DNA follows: TGCGCCAGCACACGACAGGGAACGGCGAACACCGGGGAGCTGTTTTTT. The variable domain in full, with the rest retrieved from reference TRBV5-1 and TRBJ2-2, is KAGVTQTPRYLIKTRGQQVTLSCSPISGHRSVSWYQQTPGQGLQFLFEYFSETQRNKGNFPGRFSGRQFSNSRSEMNVSTLELGDSALYLCASTRQGTANTGELFFGEGSRLTVL.

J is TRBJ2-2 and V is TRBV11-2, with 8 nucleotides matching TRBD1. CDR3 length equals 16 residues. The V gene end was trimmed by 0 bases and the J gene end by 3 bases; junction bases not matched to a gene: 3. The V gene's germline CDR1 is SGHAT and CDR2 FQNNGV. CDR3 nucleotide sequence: TGTGCCAGCAGCTTAGATAGACAGGGGCACACCGGGGAGCTGTTTTTT. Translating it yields CASSLDRQGHTGELFF.

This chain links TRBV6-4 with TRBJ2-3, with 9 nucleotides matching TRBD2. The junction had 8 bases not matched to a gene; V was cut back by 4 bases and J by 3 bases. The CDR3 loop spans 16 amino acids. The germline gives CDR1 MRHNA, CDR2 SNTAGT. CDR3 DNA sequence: TGTGCCAGCAGTGCGGTAGCGGGAGAGTTGACAGATACGCAGTATTTT. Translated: CASSAVAGELTDTQYF.

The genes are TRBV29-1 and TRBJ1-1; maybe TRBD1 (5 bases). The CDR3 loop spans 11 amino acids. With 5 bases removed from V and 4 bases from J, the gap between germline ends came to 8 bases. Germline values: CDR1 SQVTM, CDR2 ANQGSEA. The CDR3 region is CSVQGVTEAFF. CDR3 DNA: TGCAGCGTTCAGGGTGTCACTGAAGCTTTCTTT. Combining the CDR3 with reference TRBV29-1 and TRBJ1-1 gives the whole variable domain SAVISQKPSRDICQRGTSLTIQCQVDSQVTMMFWYRQQPGQSLTLIATANQGSEATYESGFVIDKFPISRPNLTFSTLTVSNMSPEDSSIYLCSVQGVTEAFFGQGTRLTVV.

The chain's CDR3 is CASTPESSYNSPLHF. CDR3 DNA: TGTGCCAGCACCCCAGAAAGCTCCTATAATTCACCCCTCCACTTT. The rearrangement uses TRBV6-5 and TRBJ1-6; no firm D call. The CDR3 contains 15 residues. V lost 7 bases and J lost 0, with 10 bases in between. Germline assignment: CDR1 MNHEY and CDR2 SVGAGI.

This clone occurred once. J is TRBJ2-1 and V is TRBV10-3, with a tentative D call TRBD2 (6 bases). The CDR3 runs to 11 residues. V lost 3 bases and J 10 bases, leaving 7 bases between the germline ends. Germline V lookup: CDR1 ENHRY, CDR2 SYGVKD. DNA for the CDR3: TGTGCCATCAGTGAACGGGGGGAGCAGTTCTTC. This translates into CAISERGEQFF.

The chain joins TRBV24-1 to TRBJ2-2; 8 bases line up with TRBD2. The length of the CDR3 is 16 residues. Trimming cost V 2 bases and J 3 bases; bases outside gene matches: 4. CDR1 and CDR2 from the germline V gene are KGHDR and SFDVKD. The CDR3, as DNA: TGTGCCACCAGTGATTCTAGCGGGCGAGACACCGGGGAGCTGTTTTTT. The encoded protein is CATSDSSGRDTGELFF.

In DNA form, the CDR3 reads TGCAGCGTTAGGGACTACAGTAATTTAGAGACCCAGTACTTC. It encodes CSVRDYSNLETQYF. The genes are TRBV29-1 and TRBJ2-5; the match to TRBD2 covers 7 bases. The V gene end was trimmed by 5 bases and the J gene end by 4 bases; junction bases not matched to a gene: 10. Germline CDR1 reads SQVTM; CDR2 reads ANQGSEA. This CDR3 comprises 14 residues.

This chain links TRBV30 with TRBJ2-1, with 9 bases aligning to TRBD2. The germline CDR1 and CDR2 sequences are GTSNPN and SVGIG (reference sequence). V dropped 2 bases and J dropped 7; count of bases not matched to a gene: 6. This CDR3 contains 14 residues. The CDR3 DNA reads TGTGCCTGGAGTAACCTAGCGGGGCTGAATGAGCAGTTCTTC. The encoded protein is CAWSNLAGLNEQFF.